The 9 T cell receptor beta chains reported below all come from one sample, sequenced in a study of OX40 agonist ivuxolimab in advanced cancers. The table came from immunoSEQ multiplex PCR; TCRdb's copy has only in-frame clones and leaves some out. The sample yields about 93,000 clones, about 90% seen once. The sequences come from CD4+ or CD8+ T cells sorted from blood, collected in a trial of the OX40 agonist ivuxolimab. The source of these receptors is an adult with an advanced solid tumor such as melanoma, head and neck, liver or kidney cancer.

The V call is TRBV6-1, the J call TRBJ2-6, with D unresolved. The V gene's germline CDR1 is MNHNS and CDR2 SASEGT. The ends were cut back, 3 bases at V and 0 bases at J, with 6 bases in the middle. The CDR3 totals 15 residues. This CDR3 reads CASSEGNSGANVLTF. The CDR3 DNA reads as TGTGCCAGCAGTGAGGGGAACTCTGGGGCCAACGTCCTGACTTTC.

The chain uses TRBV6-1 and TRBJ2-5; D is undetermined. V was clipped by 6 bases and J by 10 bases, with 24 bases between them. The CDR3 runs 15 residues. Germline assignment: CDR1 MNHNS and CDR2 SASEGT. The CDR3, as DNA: TGTGCCAGCAGCTTCACCCAGACTCCTCAGGTGGACCAGTACTTC. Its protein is CASSFTQTPQVDQYF.

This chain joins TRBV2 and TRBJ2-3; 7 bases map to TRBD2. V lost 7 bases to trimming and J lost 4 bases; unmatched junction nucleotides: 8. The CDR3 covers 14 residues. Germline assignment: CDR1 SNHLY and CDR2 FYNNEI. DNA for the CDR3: TGTGCCAGCATCTTTGACAGCGGGGCAGATACGCAGTATTTT. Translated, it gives CASIFDSGADTQYF.

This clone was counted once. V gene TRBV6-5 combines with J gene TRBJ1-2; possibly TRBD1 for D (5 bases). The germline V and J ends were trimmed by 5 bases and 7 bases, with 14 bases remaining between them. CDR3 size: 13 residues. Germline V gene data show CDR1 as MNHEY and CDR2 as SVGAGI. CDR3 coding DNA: TGTGCCAGCAGTGCGCAAGGGGAGAGTGGCTACACCTTC. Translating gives CASSAQGESGYTF.

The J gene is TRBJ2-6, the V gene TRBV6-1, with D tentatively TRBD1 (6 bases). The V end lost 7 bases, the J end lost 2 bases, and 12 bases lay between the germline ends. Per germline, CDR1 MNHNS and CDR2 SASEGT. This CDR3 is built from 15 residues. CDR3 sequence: CASNPGAAGANVLTF. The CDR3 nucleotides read TGTGCCAGCAATCCAGGGGCAGCTGGGGCCAACGTCCTGACTTTC.

The CDR3 loop reads CASNLAGESDTQYF. In DNA, the CDR3 is TGTGCCAGCAACCTAGCGGGAGAGTCAGATACGCAGTATTTT. The chain joins TRBV7-9 to TRBJ2-3; TRBD2 aligns across 10 bases. CDR1 is SEHNR and CDR2 is FQNEAQ in the germline V gene (reference sequence). This CDR3 has 14 amino acids. The V gene end was trimmed by 7 bases and the J gene end by 4 bases; junction bases not matched to a gene: 5.

CDR3 sequence (DNA): TGCGCCAGCAGCTTGGCTCAACAGGGTCGGTGGACCGGGGAGCTGTTTTTT. It encodes CASSLAQQGRWTGELFF. This sequence joins TRBV5-1 and TRBJ2-2, with a weak D call TRBD1 (6 bases). Germline V gene data show CDR1 as SGHRS and CDR2 as YFSETQ. The V end lost 0 bases, the J end lost 5 bases, and 17 bases lay between the germline ends. This CDR3 is 17 amino acids long.

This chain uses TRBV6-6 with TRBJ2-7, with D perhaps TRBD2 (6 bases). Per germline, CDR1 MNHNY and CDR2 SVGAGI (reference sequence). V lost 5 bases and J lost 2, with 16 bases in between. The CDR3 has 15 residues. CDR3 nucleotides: TGTGCCAGCAGTACCCCAAACGCGGGGACCTACGAGCAGTACTTC. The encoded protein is CASSTPNAGTYEQYF.

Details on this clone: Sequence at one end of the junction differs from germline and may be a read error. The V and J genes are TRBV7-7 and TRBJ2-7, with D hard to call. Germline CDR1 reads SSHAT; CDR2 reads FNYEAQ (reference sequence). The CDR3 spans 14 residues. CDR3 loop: CASSSSPGAYEQYF. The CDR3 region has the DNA TGTGCTAGCAGCTCCTCCCCAGGAGCCTACGAGCAGTACTTC.